This paragraph covers one T cell receptor (beta chain) sequence. These data originate in a study of blood T cell repertoires in COVID-19. As for the study in general: The United States, Italy and Spain provided the acute and convalescent COVID-19 samples.

Authors' processing steps: By means of reference gene primer amplification, nucleated cell counts were estimated. The data were produced by immunoSEQ multiplex PCR, yet TCRdb's version contains in-frame clones alone and is incomplete. D and trimming were read from the DNA, whereas the V and J calls and clone size are those reported in that table. The sample carries some 78,000 clones, about 89% recorded once. V lost 7 bases to trimming and J lost 4 bases; unmatched junction nucleotides: 16. The CDR3 contains 18 residues. Germline CDR1 and CDR2: MNHEY and SMNVEV (reference sequence). The sample was peripheral blood. The receptor comes from an older man with active or convalescent COVID-19. This chain uses TRBV27 with TRBJ1-2; 12 bases agree with TRBD1. Here the CDR3 reads CASIPLGDRGHSGYGYTF. CDR3 DNA sequence: TGTGCCAGCATTCCACTCGGGGACAGGGGGCATTCTGGCTATGGCTACACCTTC.